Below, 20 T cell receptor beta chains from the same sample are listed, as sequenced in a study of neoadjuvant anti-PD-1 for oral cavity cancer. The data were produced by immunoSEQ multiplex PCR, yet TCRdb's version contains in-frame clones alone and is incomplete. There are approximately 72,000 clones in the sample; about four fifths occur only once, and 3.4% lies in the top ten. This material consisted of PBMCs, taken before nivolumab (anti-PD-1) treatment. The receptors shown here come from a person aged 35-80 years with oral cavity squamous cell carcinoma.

The DNA for the CDR3 is TGTGCCACCAGGGGACAGGGTGGTGGCTACACCTTC. It is translated as CATRGQGGGYTF. The chain links TRBV15 to TRBJ1-2, with 9 bases that match TRBD1. This CDR3 region has 12 residues. Germline V gives CDR1 LNHNV, CDR2 YYDKDF (reference sequence). V lost 6 bases and J lost 7; bases outside the gene matches: 3. Drawing the rest from reference TRBV15 and TRBJ1-2, the complete variable domain is DAMVIQNPRYQVTQFGKPVTLSCSQTLNHNVMYWYQQKSSQAPKLLFHYYDKDFNNEADTPDNFQSRRPNTSFCFLDIRSPGLGDTAMYLCATRGQGGGYTFGSGTRLTVV.

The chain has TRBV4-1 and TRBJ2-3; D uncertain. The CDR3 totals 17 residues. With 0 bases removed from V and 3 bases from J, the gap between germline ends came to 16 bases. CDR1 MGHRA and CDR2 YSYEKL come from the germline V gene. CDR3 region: CASSQDPVPGRTDTQYF. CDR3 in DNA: TGCGCCAGCAGCCAAGACCCCGTCCCGGGCAGGACAGATACGCAGTATTTT.

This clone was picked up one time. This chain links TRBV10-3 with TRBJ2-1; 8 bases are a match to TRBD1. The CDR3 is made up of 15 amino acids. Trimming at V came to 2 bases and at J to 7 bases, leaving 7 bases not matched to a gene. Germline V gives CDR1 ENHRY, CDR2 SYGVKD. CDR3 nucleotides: TGTGCCATCAGTGAGCCAGGACAGGGCCTAAATGAGCAGTTCTTC. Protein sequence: CAISEPGQGLNEQFF.

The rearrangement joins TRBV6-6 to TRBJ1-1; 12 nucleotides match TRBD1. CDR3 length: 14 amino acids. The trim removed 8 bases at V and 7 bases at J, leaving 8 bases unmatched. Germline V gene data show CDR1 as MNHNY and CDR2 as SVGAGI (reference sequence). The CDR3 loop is CASDRGQGAGEAFF. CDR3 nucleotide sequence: TGTGCCAGCGATCGGGGACAGGGGGCAGGTGAAGCTTTCTTT.

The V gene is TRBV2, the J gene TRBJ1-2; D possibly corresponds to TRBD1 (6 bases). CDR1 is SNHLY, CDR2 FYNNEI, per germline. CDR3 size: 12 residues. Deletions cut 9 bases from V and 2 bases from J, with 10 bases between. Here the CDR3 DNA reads TGTGCCAGGACAACAGGGAACTATGGCTACACCTTC. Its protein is CARTTGNYGYTF.

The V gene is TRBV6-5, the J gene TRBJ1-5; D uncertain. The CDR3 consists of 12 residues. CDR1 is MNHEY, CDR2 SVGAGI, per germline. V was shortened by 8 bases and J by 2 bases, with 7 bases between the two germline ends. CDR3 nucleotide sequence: TGTGCCAGCGGCAGAGGCAATCAGCCCCAGCATTTT. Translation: CASGRGNQPQHF.

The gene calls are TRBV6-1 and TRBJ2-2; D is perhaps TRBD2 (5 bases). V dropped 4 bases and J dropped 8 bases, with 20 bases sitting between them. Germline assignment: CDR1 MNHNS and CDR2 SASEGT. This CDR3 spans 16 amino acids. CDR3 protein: CASSARRAGGQGELFF. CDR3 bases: TGTGCCAGCAGTGCTAGAAGGGCCGGCGGGCAAGGGGAGCTGTTTTTT.

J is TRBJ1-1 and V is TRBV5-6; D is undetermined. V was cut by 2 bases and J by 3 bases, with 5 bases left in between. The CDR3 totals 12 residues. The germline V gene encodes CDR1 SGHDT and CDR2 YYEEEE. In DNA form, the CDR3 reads TGTGCCAGCAGCTTTCGTTACACTGAAGCTTTCTTT. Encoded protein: CASSFRYTEAFF.

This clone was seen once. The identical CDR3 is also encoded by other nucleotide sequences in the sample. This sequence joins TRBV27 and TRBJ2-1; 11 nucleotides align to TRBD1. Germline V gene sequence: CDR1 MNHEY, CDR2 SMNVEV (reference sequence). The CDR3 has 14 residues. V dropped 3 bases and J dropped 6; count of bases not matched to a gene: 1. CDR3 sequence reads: CASSLGTGGNEQFF. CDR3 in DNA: TGTGCCAGCAGTTTGGGGACAGGGGGCAATGAGCAGTTCTTC.

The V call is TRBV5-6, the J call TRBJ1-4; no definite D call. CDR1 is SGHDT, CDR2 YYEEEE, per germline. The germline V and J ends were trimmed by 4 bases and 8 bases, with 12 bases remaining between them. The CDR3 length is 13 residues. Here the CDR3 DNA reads TGTGCCAGCAGCGCCCGGCCCGGCGAAAAACTGTTTTTT. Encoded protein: CASSARPGEKLFF.

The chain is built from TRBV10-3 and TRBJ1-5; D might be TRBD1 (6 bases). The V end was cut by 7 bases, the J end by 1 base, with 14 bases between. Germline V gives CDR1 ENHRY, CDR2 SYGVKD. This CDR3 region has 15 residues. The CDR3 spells CAIKQQGGSNQPQHF. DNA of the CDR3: TGTGCCATCAAACAACAGGGAGGGAGCAATCAGCCCCAGCATTTT.

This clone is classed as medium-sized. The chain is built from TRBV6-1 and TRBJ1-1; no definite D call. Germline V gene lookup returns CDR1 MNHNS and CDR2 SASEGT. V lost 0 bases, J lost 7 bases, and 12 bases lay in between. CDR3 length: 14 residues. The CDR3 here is CASSEALEAGEAFF. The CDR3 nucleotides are TGTGCCAGCAGTGAAGCGCTCGAGGCTGGTGAAGCTTTCTTT.

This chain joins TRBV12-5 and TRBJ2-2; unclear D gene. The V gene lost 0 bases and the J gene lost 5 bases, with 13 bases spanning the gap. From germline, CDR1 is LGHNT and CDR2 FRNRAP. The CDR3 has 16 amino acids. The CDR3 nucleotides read TGTGCTAGTGGTTTGGTACTGGGCAGCCTAACCGGGGAGCTGTTTTTT. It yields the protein CASGLVLGSLTGELFF.

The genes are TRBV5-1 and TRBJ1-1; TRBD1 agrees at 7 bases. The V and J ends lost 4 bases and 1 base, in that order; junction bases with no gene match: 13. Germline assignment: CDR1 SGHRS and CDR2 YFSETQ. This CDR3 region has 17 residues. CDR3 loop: CASSEGQRTPSNTEAFF. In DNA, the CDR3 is TGCGCCAGCAGCGAGGGACAGAGGACCCCCTCGAACACTGAAGCTTTCTTT.

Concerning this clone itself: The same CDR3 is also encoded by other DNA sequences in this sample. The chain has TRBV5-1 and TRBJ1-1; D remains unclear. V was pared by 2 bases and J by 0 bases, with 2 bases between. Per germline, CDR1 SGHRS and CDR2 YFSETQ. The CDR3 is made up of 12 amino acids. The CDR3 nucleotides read TGCGCCAGCAGCTTACTGAACACTGAAGCTTTCTTT. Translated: CASSLLNTEAFF. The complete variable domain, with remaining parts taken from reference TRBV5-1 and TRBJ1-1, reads KAGVTQTPRYLIKTRGQQVTLSCSPISGHRSVSWYQQTPGQGLQFLFEYFSETQRNKGNFPGRFSGRQFSNSRSEMNVSTLELGDSALYLCASSLLNTEAFFGQGTRLTVV.

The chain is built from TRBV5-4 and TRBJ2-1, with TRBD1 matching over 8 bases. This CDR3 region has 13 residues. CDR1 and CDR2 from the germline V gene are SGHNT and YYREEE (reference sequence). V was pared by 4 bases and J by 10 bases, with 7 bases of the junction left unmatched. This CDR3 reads CASSIQGAGEQFF. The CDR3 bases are TGTGCCAGCAGCATCCAGGGGGCGGGAGAGCAGTTCTTC.

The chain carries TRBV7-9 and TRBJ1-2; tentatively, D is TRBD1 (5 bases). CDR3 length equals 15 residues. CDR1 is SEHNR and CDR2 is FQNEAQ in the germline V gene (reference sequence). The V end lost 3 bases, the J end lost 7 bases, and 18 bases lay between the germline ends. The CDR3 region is CASSLYVTGLGGYTF. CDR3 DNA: TGTGCCAGCAGCTTGTACGTTACAGGACTCGGTGGCTACACCTTC.

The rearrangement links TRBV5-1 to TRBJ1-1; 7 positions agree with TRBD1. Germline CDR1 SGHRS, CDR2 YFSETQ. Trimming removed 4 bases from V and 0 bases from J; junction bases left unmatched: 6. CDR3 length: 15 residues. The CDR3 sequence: CASSQTGTVNTEAFF. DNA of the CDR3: TGCGCCAGCAGCCAGACCGGGACAGTGAACACTGAAGCTTTCTTT.

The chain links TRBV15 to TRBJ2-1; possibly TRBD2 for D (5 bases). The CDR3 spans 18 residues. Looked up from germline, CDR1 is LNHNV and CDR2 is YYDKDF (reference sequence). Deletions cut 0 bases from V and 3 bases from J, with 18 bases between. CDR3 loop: CATSRDRGAAIFYNEQFF. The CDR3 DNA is TGTGCCACCAGCAGAGATCGGGGAGCGGCAATATTCTACAATGAGCAGTTCTTC.

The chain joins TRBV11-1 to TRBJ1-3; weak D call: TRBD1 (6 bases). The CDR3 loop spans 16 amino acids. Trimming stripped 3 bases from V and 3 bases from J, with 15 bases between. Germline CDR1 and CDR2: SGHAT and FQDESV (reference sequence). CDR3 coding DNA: TGTGCCAGCAGCTTCGACCGGCAGGGGAGTGGAAACACCATATATTTT. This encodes CASSFDRQGSGNTIYF.